Each of the 7 T cell receptor beta chains below was sequenced from the same sample in a study of T cell clonotyping in hematopoietic cell transplantation. Only in-frame clones appear in the TCRdb table, and some are missing; sequencing was by immunoSEQ multiplex PCR. The sample holds approximately 41,000 clones, about 85% seen once. The time point is: recipient sample about 28 days before transplant, after cytoreduction. The sequenced sample was peripheral blood mononuclear cells, obtained before stem cell transplant. These receptors came from a man aged 55 to 69 with acute myeloid leukemia. Some clones in this sample may be carry-over from other donors' samples.

The chain has TRBV11-1 and TRBJ2-1; 11 bases are a match to TRBD2. Germline V gene sequence: CDR1 SGHAT, CDR2 FQDESV (reference sequence). The CDR3 spans 15 residues. V lost 7 bases and J lost 4; bases outside the gene matches: 6. The CDR3 bases are TGTGCCAGCACCTTTAGCGGGGGGGCTTACAATGAGCAGTTCTTC. Protein: CASTFSGGAYNEQFF.

This sequence joins TRBV6-1 and TRBJ2-2; D may correspond to TRBD1 or TRBD2 (5 bases each). Germline CDR1 is MNHNS and CDR2 is SASEGT. This CDR3 region has 12 residues. Trimming pared 5 bases from V and 9 bases from J, leaving 10 bases between. The CDR3 DNA reads TGTGCCAGCAGTCCTCGGGGCAGGGAGCTGTTTTTT. Translating gives CASSPRGRELFF.

The chain links TRBV5-6 to TRBJ1-2; D is ambiguous. Germline CDR1 reads SGHDT; CDR2 reads YYEEEE. Deletions cut 0 bases from V and 5 bases from J, with 8 bases between. CDR3 length: 13 residues. The CDR3 loop reads CASSLAQQYGYTF. The CDR3 DNA sequence: TGTGCCAGCAGCTTGGCCCAGCAATATGGCTACACCTTC.

This clone occurred a few times. The chain recombines TRBV4-2 with TRBJ2-7; 7 nucleotides line up with TRBD2. Germline V gene lookup returns CDR1 LGHNA and CDR2 YNFKEQ. The CDR3 has 18 amino acids. The trim removed 0 bases at V and 1 base at J, leaving 12 bases unmatched. Written as DNA, the CDR3 is TGTGCCAGCAGCCAAGATATCTCTTCGGGGGGAAGGTCCTACGAGCAGTACTTC. Translation gives CASSQDISSGGRSYEQYF.

This clone appeared a few times. The chain is built from TRBV9 and TRBJ1-4, with 8 bases fitting TRBD1. CDR1 and CDR2 (germline): SGDLS, YYNGEE. After removal of 3 bases from V and 3 bases from J, the junction contained 7 bases not matched to a gene. The CDR3 loop spans 16 amino acids. The CDR3 loop is CASSAGGWAANEKLFF. The CDR3 nucleotides are TGTGCCAGCAGCGCAGGGGGCTGGGCGGCTAATGAAAAACTGTTTTTT.

The chain carries TRBV28 and TRBJ1-1; no clear D gene. The CDR3 has 13 amino acids. V lost 3 bases, J lost 4 bases, and 9 bases lay in between. Germline assignment: CDR1 MDHEN and CDR2 SYDVKM. The CDR3 DNA sequence: TGTGCCAGCAGTTTTAGTGTCGTCACTGAAGCTTTCTTT. Its protein is CASSFSVVTEAFF.

The gene calls are TRBV19 and TRBJ2-5, with D maybe TRBD1 (5 bases). V lost 4 bases to trimming and J lost 4 bases, with 19 bases between them. Per the germline V gene, CDR1 is LNHDA and CDR2 is SQIVND (reference sequence). The CDR3 is made up of 16 amino acids. The CDR3, as DNA: TGTGCCAGTAGTACGTACCACCCCGGACAAGGAGAGACCCAGTACTTC. This translates into CASSTYHPGQGETQYF. The full variable domain, rest sourced from reference TRBV19 and TRBJ2-5, is DGGITQSPKYLFRKEGQNVTLSCEQNLNHDAMYWYRQDPGQGLRLIYYSQIVNDFQKGDIAEGYSVSREKKESFPLTVTSAQKNPTAFYLCASSTYHPGQGETQYFGPGTRLLVL.